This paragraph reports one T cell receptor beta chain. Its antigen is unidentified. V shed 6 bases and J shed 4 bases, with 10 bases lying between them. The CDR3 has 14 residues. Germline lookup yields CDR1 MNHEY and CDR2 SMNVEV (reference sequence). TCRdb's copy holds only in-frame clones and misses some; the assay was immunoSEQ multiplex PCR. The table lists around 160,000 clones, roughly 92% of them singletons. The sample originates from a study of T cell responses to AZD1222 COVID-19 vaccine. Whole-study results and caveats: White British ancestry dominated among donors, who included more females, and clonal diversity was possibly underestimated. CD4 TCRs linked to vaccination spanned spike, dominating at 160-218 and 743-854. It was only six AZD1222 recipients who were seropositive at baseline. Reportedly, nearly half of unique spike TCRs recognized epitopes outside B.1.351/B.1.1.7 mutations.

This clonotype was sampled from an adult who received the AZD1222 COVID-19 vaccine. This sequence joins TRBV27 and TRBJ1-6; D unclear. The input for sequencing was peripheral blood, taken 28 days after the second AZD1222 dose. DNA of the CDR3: TGTGCCAGCAGAGGCACGCAGTATAATTCACCCCTCCACTTT. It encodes CASRGTQYNSPLHF.